This T cell receptor beta chain was obtained from a study of shared clonotypes between healthy human individuals (dated by TCRdb to the early 2020s). Context from the whole study: A couple of women and a few men aged 18 to 49 years were included in the cohort. Per donor, three plates each were used for CD4 naive and CD4 memory, two for CD8 naive, and one for CD8 memory. To estimate repertoire size and how much clonotype sharing occurs between individuals, the study deeply sequenced the blood TCR repertoires of roughly 5 healthy adults. Libraries were prepared and TCR repertoires were sequenced by different laboratories using diverse techniques, in order to increase sequencing depth and limit assay-specific biases. Between about 0.9 and 8.9 billion PBMCs per donor were obtained by leukapheresis.

Using the deep immunoSEQ assay, TCR CDR3 regions were amplified from genomic DNA by multiplex PCR. Genomic DNA extracted from each cell subset was distributed evenly over all wells of several immunoSEQ 96-well plates, and each plate served as one replicate. Each replicate PCR for sorted subsets received 200 ng genomic DNA, equal to some 32,000 T cell genomes. The purified libraries were quantified using a Qubit 3.0 fluorometer, sized with a Bioanalyzer 2100, and then quantified again using the KAPA Library Quantification kit. Every immunoSEQ 96-well plate was sequenced on a separate single-read 150-cycle Illumina NextSeq 550 flow cell. The study's own analysis went as follows. The immunoSEQ output contained only junctional sequences without quality scores, so filtering could not match that applied to full-length reads. To assign V/J genes and CDR3, sequences were annotated using PyIR, a Python wrapper for IgBLAST v1.9, with IMGT germline references. Any read was removed if the V/J assignment was weak (E-value above 1e-6), the CDR3 was missing, or the read contained stop codons, out-of-frame junctions, or ambiguous translated residues. A V3J clonotype was defined by an identical inferred V gene, J gene, and CDR3 amino acid sequence. Percentage overlap between repertoires was computed as shared unique clonotypes divided by the size of the smaller repertoire. RTK rarefaction, the Chao1 estimator, and Recon v2.1 estimates of unobserved clonotypes were used to assess repertoire richness. For all TCRbeta clonotypes obtained by the gDNA method from several donors, generation probabilities were computed with OLGA. TCRdb's version of the immuneACCESS table is confined to in-frame rearrangements and falls short of the full clone set. An unresolved V gene accounts for under half of the shortfall where checked; the remainder is of unknown origin. From that table come the V and J calls and clone size; the DNA was used to work out D and trimming. This sample holds over a million clones; approximately 98.5% were observed only once. The ten largest clones add up to about 0.34% of the sample.

Overall results and qualifications from the work: Rarefaction of sorted-subset datasets indicated incomplete sequencing despite the large sequencing depth. Only blood was sampled, and tissue TCR repertoires likely differ from those in blood. Across a handful of donors, 4.5% to 6.5% of naive CD4, more than 3% of naive CD8, approximately 2.5% of memory CD4, and approximately 0.42% of memory CD8 clonotypes were shared. Higher generation probabilities were observed for clonotypes shared by all four sorted-subset donors than for non-shared clonotypes. Naive subsets generally had larger estimated clonotype richness than memory subsets did. Because the study included only a small number of donors, the genetic and exposure-history diversity represented was limited. Pairwise subsampling led to the expectation that sequencing depth would affect the degree of clonotype sharing among donors.

The donors were healthy, HIV-negative adults with no recently reported acute infections or vaccinations. Every donor was a Caucasian adult living in Nashville, Tennessee, USA. Magnetic negative selection was used to enrich CD4+ T cells, after which naive cells were positively selected on CD45RA and the negative fraction became the memory subset. After blood collection by leukapheresis, PBMCs were isolated using Ficoll-Histopaque density gradient centrifugation and then cryopreserved in the vapor phase of liquid nitrogen. Analytical flow cytometry was used to check the purity and quantity of every magnetically sorted T cell population. From each sorted fraction, genomic DNA was isolated and quantified by UV absorbance on a Nanodrop 2000c. CDR3 length: 15 amino acids, cysteine to phenylalanine. Only the CDR3 portion is preserved as DNA: 45 bases, with reading frame beginning at the first base. Sequences LGHNA (CDR1) and YNFKEQ (CDR2) are obtained from the germline V gene. Trimming at the junction amounts to 3 bases on V and 10 bases on J, and the germline ends lie 21 bases apart.

Regarding this clone: The antigen it binds to is not known. The input lacks base qualities; no much larger clone sits a single base away.

This sequence uses TRBV4-2 and TRBJ1-1, and possibly TRBD1, on 5 matching bases. This clonotype was obtained from a man in his thirties or forties in good health. Source material: naive CD4+ T cells sorted from blood. The sample's cell subset or site, from its label and the paper: CD45RA+ positively selected. The CDR3 in this case is CASSQRGLDSFGAFF. The DNA sequence is as follows: TGTGCCAGCAGCCAGCGGGGACTAGACAGTTTCGGAGCTTTCTTT.